The clone carrying this TCR beta chain was picked up one time. The V end lost 3 bases, the J end lost 2 bases, and 18 bases lay between the germline ends. The CDR3 consists of 17 residues. The germline CDR1 and CDR2 sequences are SNHLY and FYNNEI. This sample stems from a study of blood T cell repertoires in COVID-19. Study at large: Sites in the United States, Italy and Spain provided acute and convalescent COVID-19 samples. PBMCs, B-cell-depleted T cells, or T cells were the source of the cDNA or gDNA that made up the material.

Study processing details: Amplifying reference gene primers gave estimates of nucleated cell counts. Some clones are missing from TCRdb's copy, which holds only in-frame ones; the method was immunoSEQ multiplex PCR. Clone size and V and J calls were adopted from that table, with D and trimming inferred from the DNA. The table has 150,000 to 200,000 clones, 76% seen once. This chain connects TRBV2 to TRBJ2-3, with TRBD2 as a possible D gene (6 bases). Specimen: PBMCs or T cells enriched from blood (not recorded which). The source of this sequence is a woman in her 50s with acute COVID-19. CDR3 in DNA: TGTGCCAGCAGTGAGCGCGGGGTTTTATCTAACACAGATACGCAGTATTTT. This codes for CASSERGVLSNTDTQYF. The full variable domain, completed using reference TRBV2 and TRBJ2-3, is EPEVTQTPSHQVTQMGQEVILRCVPISNHLYFYWYRQILGQKVEFLVSFYNNEISEKSEIFDDQFSVERPDGSNFTLKIRSTKLEDSAMYFCASSERGVLSNTDTQYFGPGTRLTVL.